These 31 T cell receptor beta chains were all obtained from the same sample, sequenced in a study of blood T cell repertoires in COVID-19. The table came from immunoSEQ multiplex PCR; TCRdb's copy has only in-frame clones and leaves some out. The table has about 270,000 clones, approximately 87% seen once. Sequenced material: peripheral blood. The receptors come from a woman aged 25 to 39 with COVID-19, enrolled during active disease.

V and J are TRBV4-2 and TRBJ2-2; 14 positions match TRBD2. Trimming at V came to 3 bases and at J to 3 bases, leaving 9 bases not matched to a gene. The CDR3 runs to 19 residues. Germline V gene data show CDR1 as LGHNA and CDR2 as YNFKEQ. CDR3 in DNA: TGTGCCAGCAGCCAGAGCCCGACTAGCGGGGGGGAGGACACCGGGGAGCTGTTTTTT. Amino acid sequence: CASSQSPTSGGEDTGELFF.

The chain is built from TRBV4-1 and TRBJ2-1; TRBD1 might be the D (5 bases). V was shortened by 0 bases and J by 9 bases, with 12 bases between the two germline ends. The CDR3 covers 14 residues. Germline assignment: CDR1 MGHRA and CDR2 YSYEKL. The CDR3 nucleotides read TGCGCCAGCAGCCAAGACGCCTGGGGCATTGAGCAGTTCTTC. It codes for CASSQDAWGIEQFF.

The gene calls are TRBV6-5 and TRBJ2-3; tentatively, D is TRBD1 (6 bases). The CDR3 covers 13 residues. Trimming cost V 7 bases and J 11 bases, with 19 bases left between them. The germline CDR1 and CDR2 sequences are MNHEY and SVGAGI. The CDR3 protein is CASNLSTGLWQYF. The DNA of the CDR3 is TGTGCCAGCAATCTCTCAACAGGGTTGTGGCAGTATTTT.

In DNA form, the CDR3 reads TGCGCCAGCAGGGAGGGGGCGGTGGATTCCTACACCTTC. It specifies CASREGAVDSYTF. The chain employs TRBV10-2 and TRBJ1-2, with 7 bases aligning to TRBD1. In germline, CDR1 is WSHSY, CDR2 SAAADI. This CDR3 comprises 13 residues. The trim removed 6 bases at V and 10 bases at J, leaving 11 bases unmatched.

The genes are TRBV6-6 and TRBJ2-7; no firm D call. Germline CDR1 MNHNY, CDR2 SVGAGI (reference sequence). Trimming took 5 bases from V and 0 from J, leaving 11 bases between them. The CDR3 sequence is 14 residues long. DNA for the CDR3: TGTGCCAGCAGTACCCTCCGGTTCTCCTACGAGCAGTACTTC. Translation gives CASSTLRFSYEQYF.

This clone has only a few counts. This rearrangement joins TRBV19 to TRBJ2-2; D remains ambiguous. The CDR3 has 12 amino acids. Trimming removed 1 base from V and 10 bases from J, with 7 bases in between. Per the germline V gene, CDR1 is LNHDA and CDR2 is SQIVND (reference sequence). CDR3 residues: CASSIGTMELFF. The CDR3 nucleotides are TGTGCCAGTAGTATAGGAACTATGGAGCTGTTTTTT.

CDR3 DNA: TGTGCCAGCAGCTTAAGTCTGAGCTCCTATAATTCACCCCTCCACTTT. As protein: CASSLSLSSYNSPLHF. This sequence joins TRBV7-8 and TRBJ1-6; D gene unclear. The V gene lost 2 bases and the J gene lost 0 bases, with 8 bases spanning the gap. This CDR3 has 16 residues. CDR1 and CDR2 from the germline V gene are SGHVS and FQNEAQ.

CDR3: CAIRSTRNGDTQYF. CDR3 nucleotide sequence: TGTGCCATCAGGAGCACTAGGAACGGAGATACGCAGTATTTT. The rearrangement joins TRBV10-3 to TRBJ2-3; a possible D gene is TRBD2 (5 bases). V shed 6 bases and J shed 5 bases, with 15 bases lying between them. The germline V gene encodes CDR1 ENHRY and CDR2 SYGVKD. This CDR3 region has 14 residues.

J is TRBJ2-3 and V is TRBV5-1; D unresolved. Germline V lookup: CDR1 SGHRS, CDR2 YFSETQ. The CDR3 has 14 residues. The V end was cut by 0 bases, the J end by 5 bases, with 10 bases between. This CDR3 reads CASSLEGGGDTQYF. The CDR3 nucleotides read TGCGCCAGCAGCTTGGAAGGCGGTGGAGATACGCAGTATTTT.

The V gene is TRBV11-2, the J gene TRBJ2-3; possibly TRBD1 for D (6 bases). Germline assignment: CDR1 SGHAT and CDR2 FQNNGV. Trimming removed 6 bases from V and 0 bases from J, with 16 bases in between. The CDR3 runs 16 residues. CDR3 protein: CASSLGQLSSTDTQYF. In DNA, the CDR3 is TGTGCCAGCAGTCTCGGACAGTTATCTAGCACAGATACGCAGTATTTT.

CDR3 loop: CASSSRPRPSTF. The DNA for the CDR3 is TGTGCCAGCAGCTCAAGGCCCAGGCCGTCGACTTTC. This chain joins TRBV7-9 and TRBJ2-6; D call uncertain. The V and J ends lost 4 bases and 18 bases respectively, with 16 bases between them. The CDR3 extends over 12 amino acids. Germline V gives CDR1 SEHNR, CDR2 FQNEAQ (reference sequence).

The J gene is TRBJ2-2, the V gene TRBV7-9; 12 bases match TRBD1. The CDR3 loop spans 17 amino acids. CDR1 and CDR2 (germline): SEHNR, FQNEAQ (reference sequence). V gave up 11 bases and J gave up 5 bases; unmatched junction bases: 15. Written as DNA, the CDR3 is TGTGCCGAATCTACCGGGACAGGGGGCACTTTGACCGGGGAGCTGTTTTTT. Protein: CAESTGTGGTLTGELFF.

This rearrangement joins TRBV27 to TRBJ1-1, with TRBD1 matching 10 bases. The trim removed 6 bases at V and 2 bases at J, leaving 12 bases unmatched. The CDR3 is 17 residues long. CDR1 MNHEY and CDR2 SMNVEV come from the germline V gene (reference sequence). CDR3 sequence (DNA): TGTGCCAGCAGCCTCCGGGACAGGGGACCATACAACACTGAAGCTTTCTTT. It codes for CASSLRDRGPYNTEAFF.

The CDR3 region is CASRGRDQFYTEAFF. DNA for the CDR3: TGTGCCAGTAGGGGCCGGGATCAGTTTTACACTGAAGCTTTCTTT. This rearrangement joins TRBV19 to TRBJ1-1; no clear D gene. CDR3 length: 15 amino acids. Looked up from germline, CDR1 is LNHDA and CDR2 is SQIVND (reference sequence). Trimming removed 6 bases at V and 3 bases at J, with 17 bases between.

This rearrangement joins TRBV18 to TRBJ2-5; weak D call: TRBD2 (5 bases). Germline V lookup: CDR1 KGHSH, CDR2 LQKENI. Deletions cut 2 bases from V and 2 bases from J, with 9 bases between. CDR3 length: 14 residues. This CDR3 reads CASSPSRGQETQYF. CDR3 sequence (DNA): TGTGCCAGCTCACCATCAAGAGGGCAAGAGACCCAGTACTTC.

The chain joins TRBV5-1 to TRBJ2-7; 7 nucleotides line up with TRBD1. Trimming at V came to 4 bases and at J to 0 bases, leaving 10 bases not matched to a gene. The CDR3 length is 16 residues. The germline CDR1 and CDR2 sequences are SGHRS and YFSETQ. In nucleotides, the CDR3 is TGCGCCAGCAGCCTCACCACGGGACAGTTCTCCTACGAGCAGTACTTC. This encodes CASSLTTGQFSYEQYF. The full variable domain, its missing parts supplied by reference TRBV5-1 and TRBJ2-7, is KAGVTQTPRYLIKTRGQQVTLSCSPISGHRSVSWYQQTPGQGLQFLFEYFSETQRNKGNFPGRFSGRQFSNSRSEMNVSTLELGDSALYLCASSLTTGQFSYEQYFGPGTRLTVT.

The chain recombines TRBV11-2 with TRBJ1-2, with 8 nucleotides matching TRBD1. CDR3 length: 14 residues. The V gene end was trimmed by 7 bases and the J gene end by 8 bases; junction bases not matched to a gene: 12. Germline CDR1 is SGHAT and CDR2 is FQNNGV. In nucleotides, the CDR3 is TGTGCCAGCACCTCATCTACAGGGGGAGACGGCTACACCTTC. Residues: CASTSSTGGDGYTF.

The V call is TRBV21-1, the J call TRBJ2-7; TRBD1 is taken as the D call from the table, unchecked against the DNA. TRBV21-1 is a pseudogene. The CDR3 has 19 residues. The CDR3 is CASSKSPRLSGTGDHEQYF. CDR3 DNA: TGTGCCAGCAGCAAATCCCCTAGGCTCTCGGGGACAGGGGACCACGAGCAGTACTTC.

V and J are TRBV3-1 (or the pseudogene TRBV3-2) and TRBJ1-5; tentative D call: TRBD1 (5 bases). The CDR3 sequence is 15 residues long. Germline CDR1 and CDR2: LGHDT and YNNKEL (reference sequence). V was trimmed by 1 base and J by 4 bases, leaving 11 bases between them. CDR3 residues: CASSQGGTRNQPQHF. DNA of the CDR3: TGTGCCAGCAGCCAAGGGGGCACCCGTAATCAGCCCCAGCATTTT.

CDR3 nucleotides: TGTGCCAGCAGTTTGGTACTAGCGGGGTTAAGCGGGGAGCTGTTTTTT. Its protein product is CASSLVLAGLSGELFF. The V and J genes are TRBV27 and TRBJ2-2, with 10 bases lining up with TRBD2. Germline V gives CDR1 MNHEY, CDR2 SMNVEV (reference sequence). V lost 3 bases, J lost 7 bases, and 8 bases stayed unmatched. The CDR3 contains 16 residues.

The chain couples TRBV12-3 or TRBV12-4 to TRBJ2-5; 9 bases line up with TRBD1. There are 13 residues in the CDR3. The J segment lost 11 bases and the V segment lost 4 bases, leaving 8 bases of the junction unmatched. CDR3 in amino acids: CASSSTGGWGQYF. The CDR3 coding sequence is TGTGCCAGCAGTTCGACAGGGGGTTGGGGGCAGTACTTC.

Concerning this clone itself: Other DNA sequences in the sample encode the same CDR3. The gene calls are TRBV10-1 and TRBJ1-1, with D maybe TRBD1 (5 bases). V lost 6 bases, J lost 0 bases, and 8 bases lay in between. CDR1 and CDR2 (germline): WNHNN, SYGVQD (reference sequence). The CDR3 runs 13 residues. CDR3: CASRDSLNTEAFF. Written as DNA, the CDR3 is TGCGCCAGCAGAGACAGTTTGAACACTGAAGCTTTCTTT.

The chain carries TRBV6-5 and TRBJ1-2, with TRBD1 identical over 10 bases. In germline, CDR1 is MNHEY, CDR2 SVGAGI. The CDR3 runs to 15 residues. J was trimmed by 7 bases and V by 4 bases; bases with no gene match: 9. The CDR3 DNA reads TGTGCCAGCAGTTTTCAAGGGACAGGGGTATTTGGCTACACCTTC. As protein: CASSFQGTGVFGYTF.

The rearrangement links TRBV19 to TRBJ1-1, with D perhaps TRBD1 (6 bases). This CDR3 spans 14 amino acids. V dropped 8 bases and J dropped 5 bases, with 18 bases sitting between them. From germline, CDR1 is LNHDA and CDR2 SQIVND (reference sequence). The DNA of the CDR3 is TGTGCCAGTCGGAATCGGGGGGCGCATACTGAAGCTTTCTTT. This gives the protein CASRNRGAHTEAFF.

The rearrangement joins TRBV6-5 to TRBJ2-7; 7 positions agree with TRBD1. Unmatched junction bases numbered 6, after V lost 6 bases and J lost 1 base. This CDR3 has 14 amino acids. The germline V gene encodes CDR1 MNHEY and CDR2 SVGAGI. The CDR3 region is CASSLRTGSYEQYF. In DNA form, the CDR3 reads TGTGCCAGCAGCCTTCGGACAGGTTCCTACGAGCAGTACTTC.

This rearrangement joins TRBV13 to TRBJ1-1; D not resolved. CDR1 PRHDT and CDR2 FYEKMQ come from the germline V gene (reference sequence). The CDR3 covers 16 residues. V lost 0 bases, J lost 0 bases, and 11 bases lay in between. CDR3 loop: CASSLGAAGVNTEAFF. The DNA of the CDR3 is TGTGCCAGCAGCTTAGGGGCGGCGGGAGTGAACACTGAAGCTTTCTTT.

This clone came up once. The chain employs TRBV19 and TRBJ1-1; tentatively, D is TRBD1 (5 bases). The V end was cut by 9 bases, the J end by 6 bases, with 14 bases between. The CDR3 length is 12 residues. Germline CDR1 reads LNHDA; CDR2 reads SQIVND (reference sequence). The CDR3 region is CASQGPRAEAFF. CDR3 DNA sequence: TGTGCCAGCCAGGGCCCGCGAGCTGAAGCTTTCTTT.

J is TRBJ1-2 and V is TRBV19, with a possible D match to TRBD1 (6 bases). Germline values: CDR1 LNHDA, CDR2 SQIVND (reference sequence). The V and J ends lost 5 bases and 4 bases respectively, with 14 bases between them. The CDR3 is made up of 14 amino acids. The CDR3 nucleotides are TGTGCCAGTAGTGGGAGGGACACCTCCTATGGCTACACCTTC. Translating gives CASSGRDTSYGYTF.

This sequence joins TRBV7-9 and TRBJ1-2; D not certain. Trimming stripped 1 base from V and 4 bases from J, with 13 bases between. The CDR3 is 15 residues long. Germline CDR1 SEHNR, CDR2 FQNEAQ (reference sequence). CDR3 protein: CASSLVVGSLYGYTF. In DNA, the CDR3 is TGTGCCAGCAGCTTAGTAGTGGGCAGCCTCTATGGCTACACCTTC.

This clone showed up just a few times. This chain joins TRBV19 and TRBJ1-5, with D possibly matching TRBD1 (5 bases). Trimming took 6 bases from V and 0 from J, leaving 6 bases between them. The CDR3 runs 13 residues. Germline lookup yields CDR1 LNHDA and CDR2 SQIVND (reference sequence). CDR3 in amino acids: CASSRDSNQPQHF. The CDR3, as DNA: TGTGCCAGTAGCAGGGATAGCAATCAGCCCCAGCATTTT.

V and J are TRBV19 and TRBJ2-2, with TRBD1 identical over 9 bases. The germline CDR1 and CDR2 sequences are LNHDA and SQIVND (reference sequence). V lost 10 bases and J lost 5; bases outside the gene matches: 17. This CDR3 has 17 amino acids. As DNA, the CDR3 is TGTGCCACTAAGGAAACAGGGGGCAATCGGCGGACCGGGGAGCTGTTTTTT. Translating gives CATKETGGNRRTGELFF. Full variable domain (remainder filled in from reference TRBV19 and TRBJ2-2): DGGITQSPKYLFRKEGQNVTLSCEQNLNHDAMYWYRQDPGQGLRLIYYSQIVNDFQKGDIAEGYSVSREKKESFPLTVTSAQKNPTAFYLCATKETGGNRRTGELFFGEGSRLTVL.